These 7 T cell receptor beta chains originate from one sample sequenced in a study of blood T cells in healthy people across ages. Primed by a sample-barcoded 5' primer and a J-beta primer mix, a second PCR proceeded for 7 to 11 cycles. TCRdb called the 5' RACE reads again in MiXCR, with one record for every CDR3 protein. The repertoire includes hundreds of thousands of distinct CDR3 sequences, roughly 44% of them detected once, and approximately 20% sits in the top ten. The sample comprised blood. These receptors originate from a man between 60 and 75 years old in good health.

The rearrangement joins TRBV20-1 to TRBJ2-3, with 7 nucleotides matching TRBD2. There are 14 residues in the CDR3. Germline lookup yields CDR1 DFQATT and CDR2 SNEGSKA (reference sequence). V dropped 1 base and J dropped 4; count of bases not matched to a gene: 5. CDR3 protein: CSARGRGIADTQYF. The CDR3 DNA reads as TGCAGTGCTAGAGGGCGGGGGATCGCAGATACGCAGTATTTT.

This clonotype was counted only a few times. The V gene is TRBV20-1, the J gene TRBJ1-4; 9 bases line up with TRBD1. This CDR3 is built from 15 residues. The germline V gene encodes CDR1 DFQATT and CDR2 SNEGSKA (reference sequence). Trimming at V came to 1 base and at J to 7 bases, leaving 7 bases not matched to a gene. The CDR3 region has the DNA TGCAGTGCTAGAGTCCCCGGGACAGGGTCTGAAAAACTGTTTTTT. Protein product: CSARVPGTGSEKLFF.

The J gene is TRBJ2-3, the V gene TRBV2, with a tentative D call TRBD1 (6 bases). Germline loops: CDR1 SNHLY, CDR2 FYNNEI. The V end was cut by 6 bases, the J end by 2 bases, with 9 bases between. The CDR3 totals 13 residues. This CDR3 is CASRGDITDTQYF. The CDR3 bases are TGTGCCAGCAGGGGGGACATCACAGATACGCAGTATTTT.

In this sample, this clonotype turned up a few times. The chain carries TRBV14 and TRBJ1-2, with 11 bases matching TRBD1. Germline CDR1 is SGHDN and CDR2 is FVKESK. Trimming took 8 bases from V and 7 from J; bases not matched to a gene: 6. The CDR3 has 13 amino acids. The CDR3 here is CASDGGQGVGYTF. For the CDR3, the DNA is TGTGCCAGCGACGGGGGACAGGGGGTTGGCTACACCTTC.

CDR3 DNA: TGCAGTGCTAGGGAGGGGGGATTAGCCAAAAACATTCAGTACTTC. Residues: CSAREGGLAKNIQYF. V and J are TRBV20-1 and TRBJ2-4; D is perhaps TRBD1 or TRBD2 (6 bases each). V lost 3 bases, J lost 0 bases, and 12 bases lay in between. The CDR3 is 15 amino acids. Germline CDR1 is DFQATT and CDR2 is SNEGSKA (reference sequence).

This clonotype was seen only a few times. J is TRBJ2-7 and V is TRBV6-6; 7 bases match TRBD1. The ends lost 4 bases at V and 5 bases at J; junction bases unmatched: 11. Per germline, CDR1 MNHNY and CDR2 SVGAGI (reference sequence). This CDR3 region has 15 residues. The CDR3 protein is CASSFPTGSPHEQYF. Written as DNA, the CDR3 is TGTGCCAGCAGTTTCCCGACAGGGTCCCCCCACGAGCAGTACTTC.

The V gene is TRBV20-1, the J gene TRBJ2-7; TRBD1 aligns across 9 bases. CDR3 length equals 15 residues. Germline V gene data show CDR1 as DFQATT and CDR2 as SNEGSKA (reference sequence). Trimming cost V 4 bases and J 2 bases; bases outside gene matches: 9. The CDR3 reads CSAMEPGQGTYEQYF. The CDR3 nucleotides are TGCAGTGCTATGGAACCGGGACAGGGAACCTACGAGCAGTACTTC.